The rows below give T cell receptor beta chains drawn from one sample of a study of T cell responses to AZD1222 COVID-19 vaccine. Clones were read by immunoSEQ multiplex PCR, and TCRdb kept only the in-frame ones, dropping some. There are about 85,000 clones in the sample; around 90% occur only once, and 10% lies in the top ten. Here the sequenced sample was peripheral blood, taken on day 0 of MenACWY control vaccination. All receptors derive from an adult in good health. CDR3s include the opening cysteine and the closing phenylalanine or tryptophan.

V gene	J gene	CDR3 protein
TRBV6-1	TRBJ1-2	CASSEKGILYGYTF
TRBV27	TRBJ1-5	CASSDGYNQPQHF
TRBV11-3	TRBJ1-1	CASSSSGRQTEAFF
TRBV5-1	TRBJ2-2	CASCQGNTGELFF
TRBV5-3	TRBJ1-1	CARTLWGGALGTEAFF
TRBV19	TRBJ2-7	CASSTGGYEQYF
TRBV2	TRBJ2-3	CASKVSDTQYF
TRBV28	TRBJ1-6	CASSPGGGSYNSPLHF
TRBV3-1/TRBV3-2	TRBJ2-1	CASSQELGAGGQTYNEQFF
TRBV6-5	TRBJ1-2	CASSRDRGGYGYTF